The 22 T cell receptor beta chains in this list originate from one sample, sequenced in a study of Ad26.COV2.S vaccination and SARS-CoV-2 variants. TCRdb's copy holds only in-frame clones and misses some; the assay was immunoSEQ multiplex PCR. The profile shows some 640,000 clones, roughly 90% of them singletons. As to treatment: some 20 received Ad26.COV2.S at low or high dose, single or two shots; 5 received placebo; per-sample allocation not given. Samples were taken on day 63 after the first vaccine or placebo injection. Sequenced material: peripheral blood, taken in a trial of Ad26.COV2.S vaccine versus placebo. These receptors were collected from a person between 18 and 60 years old who received the Ad26.COV2.S COVID-19 vaccine or a placebo.

The chain has TRBV13 and TRBJ2-1, with D maybe TRBD1 (5 bases). Deletions cut 5 bases from V and 6 bases from J, with 20 bases between. The CDR3 is made up of 16 amino acids. Germline CDR1 and CDR2: PRHDT and FYEKMQ (reference sequence). CDR3 nucleotide sequence: TGTGCCAGCAGCCGGAACTGGGCAGGGTGGAGCAATGAGCAGTTCTTC. Encoded protein: CASSRNWAGWSNEQFF.

This clone showed up just once. The chain joins TRBV27 to TRBJ1-2, with a possible D match to TRBD1 (5 bases). V lost 3 bases and J 1 base, leaving 6 bases between the germline ends. CDR3 length: 13 residues. Germline V lookup: CDR1 MNHEY, CDR2 SMNVEV (reference sequence). CDR3 sequence reads: CASSLRGNYGYTF. Written as DNA, the CDR3 is TGTGCCAGCAGTTTGAGGGGTAACTATGGCTACACCTTC.

CDR3 loop: CASSATGGYQETQYF. The CDR3, as DNA: TGTGCCAGCAGCGCCACCGGGGGGTACCAAGAGACCCAGTACTTC. V gene TRBV9 combines with J gene TRBJ2-5; 7 nucleotides align to TRBD2. V dropped 3 bases and J dropped 0; count of bases not matched to a gene: 5. The CDR3 contains 15 residues. Germline CDR1 and CDR2: SGDLS and YYNGEE.

The chain joins TRBV24-1 to TRBJ2-5; D may be TRBD2 (7 bases). Per the germline V gene, CDR1 is KGHDR and CDR2 is SFDVKD. V dropped 3 bases and J dropped 3 bases, with 16 bases sitting between them. The CDR3 is made up of 16 amino acids. As DNA, the CDR3 is TGTGCCACCAGTGATCCCCGGGGGGCTGATAAAGAGACCCAGTACTTC. Encoded protein: CATSDPRGADKETQYF.

The chain uses TRBV11-2 and TRBJ1-1; D not resolved. This CDR3 is 13 amino acids long. V was cut by 2 bases and J by 1 base, with 5 bases left in between. Germline V CDR1 and CDR2: SGHAT, FQNNGV. The CDR3 DNA sequence: TGTGCCAGCAGCTTATTCGAGAACACTGAAGCTTTCTTT. Protein product: CASSLFENTEAFF.

The chain couples TRBV7-2 to TRBJ1-6, with 7 bases lining up with TRBD1. V lost 5 bases, J lost 9 bases, and 10 bases stayed unmatched. The CDR3 is 15 amino acids. Germline values: CDR1 SGHTA, CDR2 FQGNSA. The CDR3 is CASSGNQGGASPLHF. The CDR3, as DNA: TGTGCCAGCAGCGGAAATCAGGGGGGAGCTTCACCCCTCCACTTT.

This chain uses TRBV27 with TRBJ2-7, with a weak D call TRBD1 (6 bases). Trimming left V 6 bases short and J 3 bases short, with 12 bases between. Germline CDR1 is MNHEY and CDR2 is SMNVEV (reference sequence). The CDR3 sequence is 13 residues long. In DNA form, the CDR3 reads TGTGCCAGCAGCAACTCAGGGGTCTACGAGCAGTACTTC. Amino acid sequence: CASSNSGVYEQYF.

The chain couples TRBV9 to TRBJ1-3; no definite D call. The CDR3 sequence is 17 residues long. V lost 0 bases and J 0 bases, leaving 13 bases between the germline ends. Germline V CDR1 and CDR2: SGDLS, YYNGEE. The CDR3 nucleotides are TGTGCCAGCAGCGTAGACCCTCTGGGAGTCTCTGGAAACACCATATATTTT. This translates into CASSVDPLGVSGNTIYF.

Concerning this clone itself: Distinct nucleotide sequences in the sample also encode this CDR3. The genes are TRBV7-9 and TRBJ2-2; D not resolved. V was cut by 5 bases and J by 2 bases, with 3 bases left in between. This CDR3 region has 12 residues. Germline V gives CDR1 SEHNR, CDR2 FQNEAQ (reference sequence). The CDR3 spells CASSLNTGELFF. Written as DNA, the CDR3 is TGTGCCAGCAGCCTAAACACCGGGGAGCTGTTTTTT.

This clone occurred once. The chain joins TRBV5-4 to TRBJ2-1; a possible D gene is TRBD1 (6 bases). The CDR3 extends over 12 amino acids. Germline loops: CDR1 SGHNT, CDR2 YYREEE (reference sequence). V was clipped by 5 bases and J by 15 bases, with 18 bases between them. This chain's CDR3 is CASSLDRGRGFF. CDR3 in DNA: TGTGCCAGCAGTCTCGATCGAGGCAGGGGGTTCTTC.

Here the CDR3 reads CASSSGQGGFGSNQPQHF. The CDR3 DNA sequence: TGTGCCAGCAGCTCTGGACAGGGAGGATTCGGGAGCAATCAGCCCCAGCATTTT. The rearrangement links TRBV7-2 to TRBJ1-5; 8 bases map to TRBD1. After removal of 4 bases from V and 1 base from J, the junction contained 12 bases not matched to a gene. The CDR3 contains 18 residues. In germline, CDR1 is SGHTA, CDR2 FQGNSA.

V usage is TRBV16 and J usage is TRBJ1-1; TRBD1 aligns across 7 bases. There are 15 residues in the CDR3. After removal of 3 bases from V and 2 bases from J, the junction contained 6 bases not matched to a gene. Germline V gene lookup returns CDR1 KGHSY and CDR2 FQNENV. This CDR3 reads CASSQPTGPNTEAFF. DNA for the CDR3: TGTGCCAGCAGCCAGCCGACAGGGCCAAACACTGAAGCTTTCTTT.

J is TRBJ2-1 and V is TRBV14; tentatively, D is TRBD2 (6 bases). V was pared by 4 bases and J by 3 bases, with 19 bases between. The CDR3 totals 17 residues. Germline CDR1 is SGHDN and CDR2 is FVKESK. CDR3 in amino acids: CASSLRWAGLHYNEQFF. The CDR3 DNA is TGTGCCAGCAGCCTCCGTTGGGCGGGACTTCACTACAATGAGCAGTTCTTC.

The chain has TRBV18 and TRBJ1-6, with 10 positions matching TRBD1. Germline values: CDR1 KGHSH, CDR2 LQKENI. The V and J ends lost 4 bases and 10 bases, in that order; junction bases with no gene match: 10. There are 16 residues in the CDR3. CDR3 amino acids: CASSREPGTGDSPLHF. The DNA for the CDR3 is TGTGCCAGCTCACGCGAGCCCGGGACAGGGGACTCACCCCTCCACTTT.

The gene calls are TRBV7-9 and TRBJ1-2, with D uncertain. V was shortened by 2 bases and J by 2 bases, with 6 bases between the two germline ends. This CDR3 is 13 amino acids long. Germline V gene lookup returns CDR1 SEHNR and CDR2 FQNEAQ (reference sequence). The CDR3 sequence is CASSLYGNYGYTF. The CDR3 DNA reads TGTGCCAGCAGCTTATACGGGAACTATGGCTACACCTTC.

The CDR3 sequence is CASSYGVSYEQYF. As DNA, the CDR3 is TGTGCCAGCAGTTACGGAGTTTCCTACGAGCAGTACTTC. This sequence joins TRBV6-2 or TRBV6-3 and TRBJ2-7; no clear D. This CDR3 spans 13 amino acids. Per the germline V gene, CDR1 is MNHEY and CDR2 is SVGEGT. V lost 2 bases to trimming and J lost 1 base, with 6 bases between them.

This clone occurred once. CDR3 amino acids: CASSSMDLYEQYF. In DNA form, the CDR3 reads TGTGCCAGCAGCTCTATGGATCTCTACGAGCAGTACTTC. This chain links TRBV5-6 with TRBJ2-7; D unclear. The CDR3 is 13 amino acids. Trimming took 3 bases from V and 3 from J, leaving 10 bases between them. The germline CDR1 and CDR2 sequences are SGHDT and YYEEEE. Full variable domain (remainder filled in from reference TRBV5-6 and TRBJ2-7): DAGVTQSPTHLIKTRGQQVTLRCSPKSGHDTVSWYQQALGQGPQFIFQYYEEEERQRGNFPDRFSGHQFPNYSSELNVNALLLGDSALYLCASSSMDLYEQYFGPGTRLTVT.

The genes are TRBV9 and TRBJ2-2, with a weak D call TRBD2 (5 bases). The CDR3 totals 15 residues. The germline V and J ends were trimmed by 3 bases and 0 bases, with 9 bases remaining between them. Germline values: CDR1 SGDLS, CDR2 YYNGEE. The chain's CDR3 is CASSGFGANTGELFF. CDR3 sequence (DNA): TGTGCCAGCAGCGGATTCGGGGCGAACACCGGGGAGCTGTTTTTT.

The V gene is TRBV19, the J gene TRBJ1-2; D unclear. Germline V CDR1 and CDR2: LNHDA, SQIVND (reference sequence). Trimming pared 3 bases from V and 4 bases from J, leaving 9 bases between. This CDR3 comprises 13 residues. CDR3 DNA: TGTGCCAGTAGTATCGGGTCCATCTATGGCTACACCTTC. Amino acid sequence: CASSIGSIYGYTF.

This rearrangement joins TRBV2 to TRBJ1-2, with D possibly being TRBD1 (5 bases). Germline CDR1 and CDR2: SNHLY and FYNNEI. CDR3 size: 14 residues. V was clipped by 6 bases and J by 3 bases, with 14 bases between them. The CDR3 region is CASSDLRVDYGYTF. CDR3 DNA: TGTGCCAGCAGCGATCTCAGGGTTGACTATGGCTACACCTTC.

A single count supports this clone. This chain connects TRBV20-1 to TRBJ1-1; D may be TRBD1 (6 bases). This CDR3 contains 11 residues. Germline V gene data show CDR1 as DFQATT and CDR2 as SNEGSKA (reference sequence). V lost 2 bases to trimming and J lost 8 bases, with 9 bases between them. The chain's CDR3 is CSARSTGEAFF. The CDR3 region has the DNA TGCAGTGCTAGATCTACAGGGGAAGCTTTCTTT.

This chain connects TRBV6-1 to TRBJ2-3, with 8 bases lining up with TRBD2. The CDR3 spans 18 residues. CDR1 MNHNS and CDR2 SASEGT come from the germline V gene. Trimming at V came to 2 bases and at J to 3 bases, leaving 13 bases not matched to a gene. The CDR3 DNA reads as TGTGCCAGCAGTGAACCCCTCCGGGGCGGGGGGACGACAGATACGCAGTATTTT. Translation gives CASSEPLRGGGTTDTQYF.